This T cell receptor beta chain was sequenced in a study of blood T cells in healthy people across ages. The germline V and J ends were trimmed by 7 bases and 0 bases, with 15 bases remaining between them. Germline CDR1 reads SNHLY; CDR2 reads FYNNEI. This CDR3 is built from 15 residues. Study-wide findings and caveats: Higher naive T cell percentage went strongly together with higher TCR beta diversity.

A second PCR of about 7 to 12 cycles used a sample-barcoded 5' primer and a J-beta primer mix. Each cDNA molecule carried a tag from a template-switch adaptor that contained 12 random nucleotides. TCRdb ran MiXCR on the 5' RACE reads and lists one entry per CDR3 protein. Of 1 million or so distinct CDR3 sequences listed, under 45% are singletons. For this clonotype: No antigen is known for it.

The sequence was collected from a woman in her fifties or sixties in good health. The sample taken for sequencing was blood. V is TRBV2 and J is TRBJ1-2; weak D call: TRBD1 (5 bases). CDR3 in DNA: TGTGCCAGCAATCCGGATCGGGGGACTAACTATGGCTACACCTTC. Translating it yields CASNPDRGTNYGYTF.